The 6 T cell receptor beta chains below come from one sample, sequenced in a study of cytomegalovirus exposure and HLA in healthy donors (dated by TCRdb to about 2017). Libraries were built with the immunoSEQ multiplex PCR assay. For the multiplex PCR, a mixture combining 60 forward primers for TCR Vbeta segments and 13 reverse primers for TCR Jbeta segments was used. TCRdb retrieved this table from immuneACCESS and kept in-frame rearrangements only. Not all clones are present; in checked studies, unresolved V genes account for under half, and no reason is known for the remainder. The sample table shows 110,000 or so clones, and 70% to 85% are seen once. 11% of the sample belongs to the ten largest clones. Material for sequencing was PBMCs. These receptors came from a woman in her fifties or sixties in good health and CMV-seropositive.

V gene TRBV4-1 combines with J gene TRBJ1-3; TRBD1 agrees at 9 bases. The germline V gene has CDR1 MGHRA and CDR2 YSYEKL. The ends lost 0 bases at V and 4 bases at J; junction bases unmatched: 4. This CDR3 spans 16 amino acids. The CDR3 DNA reads TGCGCCAGCAGCCAAGAAGGACAGGGGAGGGGAAACACCATATATTTT. Translated: CASSQEGQGRGNTIYF.

This clone showed up just a few times. The gene calls are TRBV21-1 and TRBJ2-5; the table's D gene call, TRBD1, was not cross checked with the DNA. TRBV21-1 is a documented pseudogene. CDR3 size: 16 residues. The CDR3 is CASSKVQGWNQETQYF. The CDR3 bases are TGTGCCAGCAGCAAAGTGCAGGGATGGAACCAAGAGACCCAGTACTTC.

This sequence joins TRBV5-6 and TRBJ1-1, with a tentative D call TRBD1 (5 bases). The CDR3 covers 14 residues. Germline V gene data show CDR1 as SGHDT and CDR2 as YYEEEE. The V end lost 0 bases, the J end lost 1 base, and 7 bases lay between the germline ends. The CDR3: CASSLEGQNTEAFF. In nucleotides, the CDR3 is TGTGCCAGCAGCTTGGAAGGACAGAACACTGAAGCTTTCTTT.

V gene TRBV28 combines with J gene TRBJ2-4; 10 positions match TRBD1. The CDR3 runs 18 residues. The germline CDR1 and CDR2 sequences are MDHEN and SYDVKM. V shed 6 bases, J shed 0 bases, and the junction held 11 bases outside the gene matches. The CDR3: CASSLPRTGGIAKNIQYF. The CDR3 coding sequence is TGTGCCAGCAGCCTCCCCAGGACAGGGGGGATAGCCAAAAACATTCAGTACTTC.

The V gene is TRBV29-1, the J gene TRBJ1-2; TRBD1 aligns across 8 bases. Trimming cost V 5 bases and J 3 bases; bases outside gene matches: 8. This CDR3 spans 14 amino acids. Germline CDR1 is SQVTM and CDR2 is ANQGSEA. CDR3 in amino acids: CSVNTGGGDYGYTF. The CDR3 nucleotides are TGCAGCGTTAACACAGGGGGTGGGGACTATGGCTACACCTTC.

This clone was seen more than once but under ten times. The J gene is TRBJ2-1, the V gene TRBV4-3; 8 nucleotides match TRBD2. V shed 4 bases, J shed 0 bases, and the junction held 5 bases outside the gene matches. Germline CDR1 is LGHNA and CDR2 is YSLEER. CDR3 size: 16 residues. CDR3 region: CASSPQSGSSYNEQFF. Written as DNA, the CDR3 is TGCGCCAGCAGCCCACAGAGCGGGAGCTCCTACAATGAGCAGTTCTTC.